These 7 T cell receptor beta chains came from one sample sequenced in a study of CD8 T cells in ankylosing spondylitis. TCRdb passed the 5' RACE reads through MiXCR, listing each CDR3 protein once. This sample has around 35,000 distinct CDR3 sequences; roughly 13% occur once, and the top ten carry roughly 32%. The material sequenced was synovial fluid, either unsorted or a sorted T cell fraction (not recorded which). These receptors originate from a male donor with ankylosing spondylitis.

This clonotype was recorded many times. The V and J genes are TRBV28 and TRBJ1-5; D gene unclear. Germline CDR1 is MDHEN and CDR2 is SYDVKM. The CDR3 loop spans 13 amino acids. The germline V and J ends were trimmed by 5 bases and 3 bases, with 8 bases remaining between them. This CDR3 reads CASSPRINQPQHF. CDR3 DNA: TGTGCCAGCAGTCCCAGAATCAATCAGCCCCAGCATTTT.

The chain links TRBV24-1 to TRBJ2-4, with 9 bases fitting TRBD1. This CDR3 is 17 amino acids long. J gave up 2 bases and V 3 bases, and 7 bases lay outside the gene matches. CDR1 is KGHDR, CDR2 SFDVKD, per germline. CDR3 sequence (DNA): TGTGCCACCAGTGATCGTCCGGGGACAGGGACCAAAAACATTCAGTACTTC. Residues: CATSDRPGTGTKNIQYF.

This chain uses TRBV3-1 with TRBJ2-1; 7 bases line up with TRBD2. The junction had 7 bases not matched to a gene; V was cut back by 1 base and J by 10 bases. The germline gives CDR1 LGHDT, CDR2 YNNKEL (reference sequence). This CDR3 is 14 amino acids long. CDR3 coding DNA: TGTGCCAGCAGCCAAGCCTACGCTAGCGGAGAGCAGTTCTTC. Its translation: CASSQAYASGEQFF.

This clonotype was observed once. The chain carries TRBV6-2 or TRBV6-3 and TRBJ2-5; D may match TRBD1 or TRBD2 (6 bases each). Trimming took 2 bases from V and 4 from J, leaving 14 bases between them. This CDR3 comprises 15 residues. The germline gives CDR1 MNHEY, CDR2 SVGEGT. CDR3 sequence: CASSYVRGVGETQYF. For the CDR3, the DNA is TGTGCCAGCAGTTACGTAAGGGGGGTTGGAGAGACCCAGTACTTC.

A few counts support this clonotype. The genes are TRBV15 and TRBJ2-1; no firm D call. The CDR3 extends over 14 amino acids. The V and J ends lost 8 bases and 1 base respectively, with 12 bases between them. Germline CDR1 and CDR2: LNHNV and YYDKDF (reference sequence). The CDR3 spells CATANQFSYNEQFF. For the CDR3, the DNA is TGTGCCACCGCTAACCAATTTTCCTACAATGAGCAGTTCTTC. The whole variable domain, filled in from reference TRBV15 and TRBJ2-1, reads DAMVIQNPRYQVTQFGKPVTLSCSQTLNHNVMYWYQQKSSQAPKLLFHYYDKDFNNEADTPDNFQSRRPNTSFCFLDIRSPGLGDTAMYLCATANQFSYNEQFFGPGTRLTVL.

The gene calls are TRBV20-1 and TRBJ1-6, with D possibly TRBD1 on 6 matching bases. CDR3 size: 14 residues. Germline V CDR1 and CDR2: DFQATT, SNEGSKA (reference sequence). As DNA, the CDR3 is TGCAGCGGGGGCCGGACTCCGGGTAATTCACCCCTCCACTTT. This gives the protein CSGGRTPGNSPLHF.

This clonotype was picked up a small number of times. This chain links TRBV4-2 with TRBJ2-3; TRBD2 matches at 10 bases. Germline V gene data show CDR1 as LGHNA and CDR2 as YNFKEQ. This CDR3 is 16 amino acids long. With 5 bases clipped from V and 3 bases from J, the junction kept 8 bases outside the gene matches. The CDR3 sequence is CASSFERGGGTDTQYF. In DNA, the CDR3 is TGTGCCAGCAGCTTCGAGCGGGGGGGCGGTACAGATACGCAGTATTTT.